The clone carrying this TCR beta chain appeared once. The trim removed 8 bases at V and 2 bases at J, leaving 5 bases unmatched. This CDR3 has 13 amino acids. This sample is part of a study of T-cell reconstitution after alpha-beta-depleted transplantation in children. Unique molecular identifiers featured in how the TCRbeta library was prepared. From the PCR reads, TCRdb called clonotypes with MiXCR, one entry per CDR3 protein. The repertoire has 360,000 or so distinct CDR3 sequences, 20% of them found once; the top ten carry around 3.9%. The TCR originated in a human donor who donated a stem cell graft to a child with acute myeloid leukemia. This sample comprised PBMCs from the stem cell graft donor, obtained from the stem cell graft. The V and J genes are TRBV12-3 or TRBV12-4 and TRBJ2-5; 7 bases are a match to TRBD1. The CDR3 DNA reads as TGTGCCAGCGCAGGGGGTGGTCAAGAGACCCAGTACTTC. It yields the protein CASAGGGQETQYF.